This TCR beta chain is drawn from a study of blood T cell repertoires in COVID-19. Turning to the study itself: Samples came from the United States, Italy and Spain, spanning acute and convalescent COVID-19. In each case, the material was cDNA or gDNA derived from T cells, B-cell-depleted T cells, or PBMCs.

Authors' analysis steps: Reference gene primer amplification gave estimated nucleated cell counts. Clones were sequenced by immunoSEQ multiplex PCR, and TCRdb holds only the in-frame ones, with some missing. V and J calls and clone size are as listed in that table; D and trimming were resolved from the DNA. The profile shows under 75,000 clones, around 82% of them singletons. Trimming stripped 4 bases from V and 2 bases from J, with 13 bases between. The germline gives CDR1 SNHLY, CDR2 FYNNEI. This CDR3 has 15 amino acids. The chain joins TRBV2 to TRBJ2-3; D is undetermined. The sequence was obtained from a human donor in a cohort sampled during active COVID-19. Sequences were obtained from peripheral blood. This CDR3 is CASSGLDIYTDTQYF. CDR3 coding DNA: TGTGCCAGCAGTGGGCTCGACATTTACACAGATACGCAGTATTTT.